A single sample gave rise to the 21 T cell receptor beta chains below, sequenced in a study of cytomegalovirus exposure and HLA in healthy donors. TCRdb's copy holds only in-frame clones and misses some; the assay was immunoSEQ multiplex PCR. Among 150,000 to 180,000 clones listed, around 84% were seen once. Specimen: PBMCs. The source is a human donor in good health.

V gene TRBV6-6 combines with J gene TRBJ2-2, with D maybe TRBD2 (6 bases). The germline V gene has CDR1 MNHNY and CDR2 SVGAGI (reference sequence). V was clipped by 6 bases and J by 4 bases, with 15 bases between them. There are 15 residues in the CDR3. CDR3 in amino acids: CASRPNDGGTGELFF. CDR3 DNA: TGTGCCAGCAGACCCAATGACGGGGGCACCGGGGAGCTGTTTTTT.

V gene TRBV18 combines with J gene TRBJ1-4; TRBD1 matches 7 bases. CDR3 length: 14 residues. Per the germline V gene, CDR1 is KGHSH and CDR2 is LQKENI. With V trimmed by 3 bases and J by 7 bases, 5 bases remained unmatched. The CDR3 spells CASSPLQGSEKLFF. The CDR3 DNA follows: TGTGCCAGCTCACCCTTACAGGGGTCTGAAAAACTGTTTTTT.

The chain carries TRBV30 and TRBJ1-1, with 7 nucleotides matching TRBD1. Trimming took 0 bases from V and 1 from J; bases not matched to a gene: 8. Per germline, CDR1 GTSNPN and CDR2 SVGIG (reference sequence). This CDR3 region has 16 residues. CDR3 loop: CAWSVSYRGRNTEAFF. The CDR3 bases are TGTGCCTGGAGTGTATCCTACAGGGGTCGGAACACTGAAGCTTTCTTT.

In its sample, this clone was seen a few times. The gene calls are TRBV6-1 and TRBJ1-2, with 9 bases aligning to TRBD1. J lost 7 bases, V lost 7 bases, and 13 bases had no gene match. The germline gives CDR1 MNHNS, CDR2 SASEGT. The CDR3 is made up of 15 amino acids. CDR3 sequence reads: CASTLAGTGTFGYTF. CDR3 coding DNA: TGTGCCAGCACCCTCGCCGGGACAGGGACCTTTGGCTACACCTTC.

The chain employs TRBV7-9 and TRBJ2-1; 8 nucleotides match TRBD1. This CDR3 has 18 residues. Germline CDR1 reads SEHNR; CDR2 reads FQNEAQ (reference sequence). Trimming removed 5 bases from V and 6 bases from J; junction bases left unmatched: 18. CDR3 DNA: TGTGCCAGCAGCCCAGCTCCACAACGGGACAGGAAGGTCAATGAGCAGTTCTTC. This codes for CASSPAPQRDRKVNEQFF.

The chain links TRBV5-1 to TRBJ2-1, with 8 bases aligning to TRBD2. Germline CDR1 and CDR2: SGHRS and YFSETQ. With 0 bases clipped from V and 7 bases from J, the junction kept 3 bases outside the gene matches. The CDR3 loop spans 14 amino acids. The CDR3 reads CASSLGSGVNEQFF. As DNA, the CDR3 is TGCGCCAGCAGCTTGGGTAGCGGGGTAAATGAGCAGTTCTTC.

The CDR3 nucleotides are TGCAGCGTTGAAGATCTAAGGGAATCCCAGGGGGGCTACACCTTC. Its translation: CSVEDLRESQGGYTF. The chain is built from TRBV29-1 and TRBJ1-2, with D possibly being TRBD1 (6 bases). The V end lost 0 bases, the J end lost 8 bases, and 19 bases lay between the germline ends. Germline CDR1 SQVTM, CDR2 ANQGSEA. The CDR3 loop spans 15 amino acids.

This chain joins TRBV6-1 and TRBJ2-3, with 11 bases lining up with TRBD2. With V trimmed by 9 bases and J by 2 bases, 4 bases remained unmatched. The CDR3 covers 14 residues. CDR1 MNHNS and CDR2 SASEGT come from the germline V gene. CDR3 loop: CASFSGGATDTQYF. CDR3 DNA: TGTGCCAGTTTTAGCGGGGGGGCCACAGATACGCAGTATTTT.

The sample holds a few counts of this clone. The chain is built from TRBV7-8 and TRBJ1-5; D not resolved. This CDR3 spans 15 amino acids. CDR1 and CDR2 (germline): SGHVS, FQNEAQ. Trimming took off 3 bases at V and 0 bases at J, with 9 bases between the two ends. The CDR3: CASSFRHSSNQPQHF. In nucleotides, the CDR3 is TGTGCCAGCAGCTTCAGGCACTCTAGCAATCAGCCCCAGCATTTT. Combining the CDR3 with reference TRBV7-8 and TRBJ1-5 gives the whole variable domain GAGVSQSPRYKVAKRGQDVALRCDPISGHVSLFWYQQALGQGPEFLTYFQNEAQLDKSGLPSDRFFAERPEGSVSTLKIQRTQQEDSAVYLCASSFRHSSNQPQHFGDGTRLSIL.

This clone was seen just once. The chain couples TRBV6-1 to TRBJ2-2; 8 nucleotides align to TRBD2. Germline V gene sequence: CDR1 MNHNS, CDR2 SASEGT. Unmatched junction bases numbered 4, after V lost 6 bases and J lost 7 bases. The CDR3 totals 13 residues. CDR3 region: CASRTAGVGELFF. The CDR3, as DNA: TGTGCCAGCAGGACAGCGGGAGTCGGGGAGCTGTTTTTT.

The V and J genes are TRBV18 and TRBJ2-1; D is perhaps TRBD1 (6 bases). The CDR3 is 14 amino acids. V gave up 3 bases and J gave up 4 bases, with 10 bases separating them. In germline, CDR1 is KGHSH, CDR2 LQKENI. CDR3 sequence reads: CASSPSQGYNEQFF. In DNA, the CDR3 is TGTGCCAGCTCACCGTCACAGGGATACAATGAGCAGTTCTTC.

Here the CDR3 reads CASSPGVSNQPQHF. The CDR3 DNA reads TGTGCCAGCAGTCCAGGGGTGAGCAATCAGCCCCAGCATTTT. This chain uses TRBV27 with TRBJ1-5; the D gene is possibly TRBD1 (6 bases). This CDR3 has 14 residues. CDR1 MNHEY and CDR2 SMNVEV come from the germline V gene (reference sequence). V lost 5 bases and J lost 1, with 9 bases in between.

Here the CDR3 DNA reads TGTGCCAGCAGCGTAGATGTGTTAGGACAGGACGAGCAGTACTTC. Residues: CASSVDVLGQDEQYF. The rearrangement links TRBV9 to TRBJ2-7; 7 bases are shared with TRBD1. Germline lookup yields CDR1 SGDLS and CDR2 YYNGEE. The CDR3 loop spans 15 amino acids. Trimming cost V 0 bases and J 5 bases; bases outside gene matches: 8. Based on the CDR3 plus reference TRBV9 and TRBJ2-7, the full variable domain is DSGVTQTPKHLITATGQRVTLRCSPRSGDLSVYWYQQSLDQGLQFLIQYYNGEERAKGNILERFSAQQFPDLHSELNLSSLELGDSALYFCASSVDVLGQDEQYFGPGTRLTVT.

The chain carries TRBV25-1 and TRBJ1-1; no clear D gene. Trimming removed 1 base from V and 0 bases from J, with 9 bases in between. Per germline, CDR1 MGHDK and CDR2 SYGVNS. This CDR3 contains 15 residues. Written as DNA, the CDR3 is TGTGCCAGCAGTGAATTTACATCGCTGAACACTGAAGCTTTCTTT. Encoded protein: CASSEFTSLNTEAFF.

The chain uses TRBV23-1 and TRBJ2-3; D is possibly TRBD2 (6 bases). TRBV23-1 is placed among ORFs of uncertain function. V was clipped by 8 bases and J by 0 bases, with 21 bases between them. The CDR3 contains 17 residues. The chain's CDR3 is CASFLGGLAASTDTQYF. CDR3 in DNA: TGCGCCAGCTTCTTGGGGGGTTTAGCAGCTAGCACAGATACGCAGTATTTT.

The V and J genes are TRBV28 and TRBJ1-1, with a possible D match to TRBD1 (6 bases). The V end lost 6 bases, the J end lost 6 bases, and 20 bases lay between the germline ends. Looked up from germline, CDR1 is MDHEN and CDR2 is SYDVKM. The length of the CDR3 is 15 residues. The CDR3: CASSSWTGGLPEAFF. Here the CDR3 DNA reads TGTGCCAGCAGCTCCTGGACGGGGGGCCTGCCTGAAGCTTTCTTT.

The chain uses TRBV9 and TRBJ2-3, with D perhaps matching TRBD1 (6 bases). With 4 bases removed from V and 3 bases from J, the gap between germline ends came to 12 bases. The CDR3 covers 14 residues. CDR1 and CDR2 from the germline V gene are SGDLS and YYNGEE. The CDR3 loop reads CASSLIQGTDTQYF. The DNA for the CDR3 is TGTGCCAGCAGCCTGATTCAGGGGACAGATACGCAGTATTTT.

V usage is TRBV7-9 and J usage is TRBJ2-2, with 8 nucleotides matching TRBD2. Germline V CDR1 and CDR2: SEHNR, FQNEAQ (reference sequence). After removal of 4 bases from V and 6 bases from J, the junction contained 16 bases not matched to a gene. The CDR3 is 18 residues long. The chain's CDR3 is CASSSIAGTRNAAGELFF. CDR3 nucleotide sequence: TGTGCCAGCAGCTCGATAGCCGGGACTAGAAATGCAGCCGGGGAGCTGTTTTTT.

The rearrangement uses TRBV4-3 and TRBJ1-2; D might be TRBD1 (6 bases). This CDR3 spans 15 amino acids. With 2 bases removed from V and 0 bases from J, the gap between germline ends came to 10 bases. Germline CDR1 and CDR2: LGHNA and YSLEER. CDR3: CASSQTGSANYGYTF. CDR3 nucleotides: TGCGCCAGCAGCCAAACAGGGAGTGCTAACTATGGCTACACCTTC.

CDR3 DNA sequence: TGTGCCATCAGAGGGACAGATGAAGCTTTCTTT. Protein sequence: CAIRGTDEAFF. The V call is TRBV10-3, the J call TRBJ1-1; the match to TRBD1 covers 7 bases. The CDR3 spans 11 residues. CDR1 is ENHRY and CDR2 is SYGVKD in the germline V gene. The J segment lost 7 bases and the V segment lost 6 bases, leaving 2 bases of the junction unmatched.

The chain has TRBV7-8 and TRBJ2-7; 10 bases align to TRBD1. The junction had 11 bases not matched to a gene; V was cut back by 5 bases and J by 4 bases. This CDR3 is built from 16 residues. CDR1 and CDR2 from the germline V gene are SGHVS and FQNEAQ. CDR3 sequence (DNA): TGTGCCAGCAGCCAAACTTCGGGACAGGGGAGGTACGAGCAGTACTTC. Translation: CASSQTSGQGRYEQYF.